Described below is a single T cell receptor beta chain sequence and its context. Its antigen remains unknown. The data stem from a study of Ad26.COV2.S vaccination and SARS-CoV-2 variants. Study overall: Donor was in the COV1001 Ad26.COV2.S trial arm. Administration of Ad26.COV2.S was intramuscular, either once or twice 56 days apart.

Study-wide findings and caveats: Vaccinees and placebo recipients showed similar non-spike TCR breadth.

Sequenced by immunoSEQ multiplex PCR; TCRdb stores in-frame clones only, minus some. Of roughly 390,000 clones detected, more than 85% appear once; the ten largest clones hold approximately 3.7%. The treatment denotes: about 20 received Ad26.COV2.S at low or high dose, single or two shots; 5 received placebo; per-sample allocation not given. Specimen acquisition occurred on day 63 following the initial vaccine or placebo injection. Boston hosted the donor, who was an adult aged 18-55 years. Germline V gene data show CDR1 as SNHLY and CDR2 as FYNNEI. The CDR3 extends over 13 amino acids. Deletions cut 1 base from V and 3 bases from J, with 5 bases between.

The receptor comes from a person between 18 and 60 years old who received the Ad26.COV2.S COVID-19 vaccine or a placebo. Specimen: peripheral blood, collected in a trial of Ad26.COV2.S vaccine versus placebo. The chain links TRBV2 to TRBJ2-3; D remains ambiguous. The CDR3 DNA reads as TGTGCCAGCAGTGAAGTAGGGACAGATACGCAGTATTTT. Its translation: CASSEVGTDTQYF.